These T cell receptor beta chains were read from a single sample in a study of shared clonotypes between healthy human individuals. Clones were read by immunoSEQ multiplex PCR, and TCRdb kept only the in-frame ones, dropping some. The table includes 1.4 million or so clones, less than 99% detected once. Sequenced sample: naive CD4+ T cells sorted from blood. These receptors all come from a man aged 25 to 45 in good health. Both conserved end residues are part of each CDR3. The D gene is left open where the match is weak. The size of a clone is reported for some rows only, either as once, few or many, or as a class for expanded clones.

cdr3_nt cdr3_aa d_call j_call clone_size v_call
TGTGCCATCAGTGATGGACTAGCGGGAGAAAACACCGGGGAGCTGTTTTTT CAISDGLAGENTGELFF TRBD2 TRBJ2-2 NA TRBV10-3
TGTGCCAGCATCCTCGGGGACAGGGGTGTCGGCTACACCTTC CASILGDRGVGYTF TRBD1 TRBJ1-2 NA TRBV28
TGCGCCGGACGGGGCTTGACAGAAGAGACCCAGTACTTC CAGRGLTEETQYF NA TRBJ2-5 NA TRBV10-2
TGTGCCAGCAGCCCCGGAAGTCAAGAGACCCAGTACTTC CASSPGSQETQYF NA TRBJ2-5 NA TRBV11-3
TGTGCCAGCTCATCCTATGGGGGCTCTGAAGCTTTCTTT CASSSYGGSEAFF NA TRBJ1-1 NA TRBV18
TGCGCCAGCAGCTCGGTCGCAGGGACCTACGACAATGAGCAGTTCTTC CASSSVAGTYDNEQFF NA TRBJ2-1 NA TRBV5-1
TGTGCCAGCAACGTCGGGCTAGCGGCTTCCTACGAGCAGTACTTC CASNVGLAASYEQYF TRBD2 TRBJ2-7 NA TRBV2
TGTGCCAGCAGCCCCAGTAGGGGCGCAAATACGCAGTATTTT CASSPSRGANTQYF NA TRBJ2-3 NA TRBV7-2
TGTGCCAGCAGTTTACTCGGACTAGCGGACCACTACGAGCAGTACTTC CASSLLGLADHYEQYF TRBD2 TRBJ2-7 NA TRBV28
TGTGCCTCGATCGGAACGGGAGGGGCCAACGTCCTGACTTTC CASIGTGGANVLTF NA TRBJ2-6 NA TRBV19
TGCGCCAGCAGCGGGGGACTAGCGGGAGGGTCCTACAATGAGCAGTTCTTC CASSGGLAGGSYNEQFF TRBD2 TRBJ2-1 NA TRBV5-1
TGTGCCAGCAGCCATTACGGGACGGGAGTTCAGGTAGAGACCCAGTACTTC CASSHYGTGVQVETQYF NA TRBJ2-5 NA TRBV14
TGTGCCAGCAGCATTAGCGGATCCTTCACCTACGAGCAGTACTTC CASSISGSFTYEQYF NA TRBJ2-7 NA TRBV7-8
TGTGCCAGCAGCTTAAGCGCAGGGGCCGGAGAGACCCAGTACTTC CASSLSAGAGETQYF NA TRBJ2-5 NA TRBV7-2
TGTGCCAGCAGTCCACGGACAGGCTACGAGCAGTACTTC CASSPRTGYEQYF TRBD1 TRBJ2-7 NA TRBV27
TGCGCCAGCAGCTTTGTCCTAGCGGGAAGCACAGATACGCAGTATTTT CASSFVLAGSTDTQYF TRBD2 TRBJ2-3 NA TRBV5-1
TGTGCCAGCAGTTCGACTAGCGGGAGTAGCCATGAGCAGTTCTTC CASSSTSGSSHEQFF TRBD2 TRBJ2-1 NA TRBV6-1
TGTGCCAGCTCTCAGGTTGGCGGGAGCATCAATGAGCAGTTCTTC CASSQVGGSINEQFF TRBD2 TRBJ2-1 NA TRBV18
TGTGCCAGTAGGAGGACTAGCGGGAGGGCCTTTCCTTACAATGAGCAGTTCTTC CASRRTSGRAFPYNEQFF TRBD2 TRBJ2-1 NA TRBV19
TGTGCCAGCAGATCAGCGGGAGGGAGTTACGAGCAGTACTTC CASRSAGGSYEQYF TRBD2 TRBJ2-7 NA TRBV7-9
TGTGCCAGCAGTTTCCCCGGGCTCCCCTACGAGCAGTACTTC CASSFPGLPYEQYF NA TRBJ2-7 once TRBV28
TGTGCCAGCTCACCATCAGCCTACAATGAGCAGTTCTTC CASSPSAYNEQFF NA TRBJ2-1 once TRBV18
TGTGCCAGCAGCTTAAACAGTGTAGACGAGCAGTACTTC CASSLNSVDEQYF NA TRBJ2-7 NA TRBV7-9
TGTGCCAGCAGCTCCCGGGCCGAGCAGTACTTC CASSSRAEQYF NA TRBJ2-7 NA TRBV7-9
TGCGCCAGCAGCTCGGGTGTTGGACGCTCGTATGGCTACACCTTC CASSSGVGRSYGYTF NA TRBJ1-2 once TRBV5-1
TGTGCCAGCAGCCCCATTGCTAGCGGGAGAACCGGGGAGCTGTTTTTT CASSPIASGRTGELFF TRBD2 TRBJ2-2 NA TRBV7-2
TGTGCCAGTATCTTATGCTCAGGGCGGTTGAGGCAGCCCCAGCATTTT CASILCSGRLRQPQHF NA TRBJ1-5 NA TRBV19
TGTGCCAGTGGGGGCACAGATACGCAGTATTTT CASGGTDTQYF NA TRBJ2-3 NA TRBV27
TGTGCCAGCTCACCGTTAGGGGGGACAGTCGCTACCTCTGGAAACACCATATATTTT CASSPLGGTVATSGNTIYF TRBD1 TRBJ1-3 NA TRBV18
TGCAGTGCTATAACCGATACGCAGTATTTT CSAITDTQYF NA TRBJ2-3 NA TRBV20-1
TGCGCCAGCACCCGGGGGGGACTCACAGATACGCAGTATTTT CASTRGGLTDTQYF TRBD2 TRBJ2-3 NA TRBV5-1
TGCGCCAGCAGCCACCCTAAAACCGGGACAGGGCGTACGACCAGACAAGAGACCCAGTACTTC CASSHPKTGTGRTTRQETQYF TRBD1 TRBJ2-5 NA TRBV4-1
TGTGCCAGCAGCTTCTACCGGGACAAGGGCAATGAGCAGTTCTTC CASSFYRDKGNEQFF NA TRBJ2-1 NA TRBV5-4
TGTGCCAGCTCACTGGGACGTGAGACAGACACCTTC CASSLGRETDTF NA TRBJ1-2 NA TRBV18
TGTGCCACCAGCAGAGACCCCCTTCGCGAGCAGTACTTC CATSRDPLREQYF NA TRBJ2-7 NA TRBV15
TGTGCCAGCAGTTACTCCTACAATGAGCAGTTCTTC CASSYSYNEQFF NA TRBJ2-1 NA TRBV7-9
TGTGCCAGCAGCAAGCTACAGGGGGTGCGGGCCAAAAACATTCAGTACTTC CASSKLQGVRAKNIQYF TRBD1 TRBJ2-4 NA TRBV7-2
TGTGCCAGCAGTTTTTCTTGGGATAGCTGGGGTATAGTCGAGCAGTACTTC CASSFSWDSWGIVEQYF NA TRBJ2-7 NA TRBV28
TGTGCCAGCAGTTACTCCACAGGGACTGAAGCTTTCTTT CASSYSTGTEAFF NA TRBJ1-1 NA TRBV6-5
TGTGCCAGCAGCTTAGATTATCTAGGGGAAGCTTTCTTT CASSLDYLGEAFF NA TRBJ1-1 few TRBV11-2
TGTGCCAGCAGCGCTGCGGACACGGTTGGTCCAGATACGCAGTATTTT CASSAADTVGPDTQYF NA TRBJ2-3 NA TRBV9
TGTGCCAGCAGCAAGGGGGCGACAGGTACCTACAATGAGCAGTTCTTC CASSKGATGTYNEQFF NA TRBJ2-1 once TRBV21-1